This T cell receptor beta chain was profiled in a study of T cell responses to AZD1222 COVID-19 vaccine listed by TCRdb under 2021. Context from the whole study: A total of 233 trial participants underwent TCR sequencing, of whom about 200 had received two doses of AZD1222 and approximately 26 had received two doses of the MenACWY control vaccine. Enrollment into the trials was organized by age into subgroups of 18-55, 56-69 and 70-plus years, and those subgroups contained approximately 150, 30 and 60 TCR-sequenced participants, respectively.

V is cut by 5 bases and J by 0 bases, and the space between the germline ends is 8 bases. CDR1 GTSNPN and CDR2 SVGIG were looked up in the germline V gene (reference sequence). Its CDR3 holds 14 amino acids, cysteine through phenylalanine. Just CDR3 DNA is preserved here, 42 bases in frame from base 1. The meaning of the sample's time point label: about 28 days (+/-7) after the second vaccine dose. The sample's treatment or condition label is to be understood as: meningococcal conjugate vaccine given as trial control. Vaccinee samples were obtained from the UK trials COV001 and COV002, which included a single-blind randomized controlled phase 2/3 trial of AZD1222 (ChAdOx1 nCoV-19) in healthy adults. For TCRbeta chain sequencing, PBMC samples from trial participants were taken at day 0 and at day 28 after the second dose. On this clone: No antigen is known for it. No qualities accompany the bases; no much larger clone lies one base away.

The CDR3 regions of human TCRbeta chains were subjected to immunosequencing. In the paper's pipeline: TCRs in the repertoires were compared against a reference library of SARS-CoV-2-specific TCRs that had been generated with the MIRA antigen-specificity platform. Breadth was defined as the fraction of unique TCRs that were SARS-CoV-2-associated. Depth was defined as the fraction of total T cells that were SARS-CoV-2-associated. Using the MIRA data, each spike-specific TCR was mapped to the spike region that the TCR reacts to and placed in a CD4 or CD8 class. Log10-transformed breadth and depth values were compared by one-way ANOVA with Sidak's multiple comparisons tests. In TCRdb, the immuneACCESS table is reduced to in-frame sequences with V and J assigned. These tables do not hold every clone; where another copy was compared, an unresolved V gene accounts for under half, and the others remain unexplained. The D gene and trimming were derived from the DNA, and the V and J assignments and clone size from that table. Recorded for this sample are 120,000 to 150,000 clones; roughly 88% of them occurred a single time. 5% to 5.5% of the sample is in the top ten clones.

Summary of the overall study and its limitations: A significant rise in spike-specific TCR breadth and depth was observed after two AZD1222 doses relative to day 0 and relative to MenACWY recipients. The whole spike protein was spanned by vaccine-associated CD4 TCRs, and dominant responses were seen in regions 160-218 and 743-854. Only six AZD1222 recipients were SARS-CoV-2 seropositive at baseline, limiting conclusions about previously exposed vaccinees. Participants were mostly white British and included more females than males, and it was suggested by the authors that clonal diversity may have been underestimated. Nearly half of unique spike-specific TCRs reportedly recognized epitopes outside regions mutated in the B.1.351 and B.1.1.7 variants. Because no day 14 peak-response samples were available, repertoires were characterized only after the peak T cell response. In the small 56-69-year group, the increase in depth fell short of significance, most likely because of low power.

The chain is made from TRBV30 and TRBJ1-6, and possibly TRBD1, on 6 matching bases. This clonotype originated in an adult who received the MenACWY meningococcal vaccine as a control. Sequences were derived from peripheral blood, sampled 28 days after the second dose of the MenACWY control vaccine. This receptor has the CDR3 CAWADSSYNSPLHF. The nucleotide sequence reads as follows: TGTGCCTGGGCGGACAGCTCCTATAATTCACCCCTCCACTTT.